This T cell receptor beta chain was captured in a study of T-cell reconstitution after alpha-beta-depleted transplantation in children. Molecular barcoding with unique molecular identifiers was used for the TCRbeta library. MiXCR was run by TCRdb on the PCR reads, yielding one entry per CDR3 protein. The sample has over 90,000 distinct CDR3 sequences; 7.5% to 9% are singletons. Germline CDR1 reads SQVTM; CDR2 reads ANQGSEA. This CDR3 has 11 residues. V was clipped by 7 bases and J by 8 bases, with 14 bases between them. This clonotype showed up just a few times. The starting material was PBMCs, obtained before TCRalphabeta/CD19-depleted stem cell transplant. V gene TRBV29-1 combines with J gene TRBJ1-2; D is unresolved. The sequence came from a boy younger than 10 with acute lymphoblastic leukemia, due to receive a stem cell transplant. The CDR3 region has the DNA TGCAGCGCCCAAAGAGGCGGCGGCTACACCTTC. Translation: CSAQRGGGYTF.